Each of the 10 T cell receptor beta chains below was sequenced from the same sample in a study of tumor-infiltrating lymphocytes in primary liver carcinoma listed by TCRdb under 2017. The run used an Illumina HiSeq 2500. Starting from about 500 ng total RNA, TCRbeta-specific cDNA was produced by reverse transcription with a constant-region primer and ProtoScript II reverse transcriptase. Three nested multiplex PCR rounds, following a slightly modified ARM-PCR procedure, were used to build the TCRbeta libraries. Each of the first two PCR rounds ran for approximately 10 cycles using multiplex TRBV1-TRBV30 forward primers together with a Cbeta reverse primer. TCRdb reprocessing: public reads trimmed at Q25 with fastp, clones called with MiXCR, in-frame beta chains kept. Entries are consolidated by CDR3 protein sequence, retaining the most common genes and DNA. A total of 150,000 to 200,000 distinct CDR3 sequences appear in this sample, 60% of them only once. The ten largest make up approximately 70% of the sample.

Blood RNA was extracted from unsorted whole blood with TRIzol reagent; germline DNA came from the DNeasy Blood & Tissue kit. The sample comprised peripheral blood. All receptors come from a man aged 40-50 years with primary liver carcinoma and hepatitis B virus infection.

On this clonotype: One junction end disagrees with the germline gene, perhaps due to a read error. The chain employs TRBV7-9 and TRBJ1-2, with D possibly TRBD1 on 5 matching bases. The CDR3 is 14 amino acids. Germline values: CDR1 SEHNR, CDR2 FQNEAQ (reference sequence). The CDR3 sequence is CASSSTIDSYGHTF. CDR3 nucleotide sequence: TGTGCCAGCAGCTCCACGATTGACAGCTATGGCCACACCTTC.

J is TRBJ2-2 and V is TRBV19; TRBD1 aligns across 8 bases. The CDR3 runs to 15 residues. V dropped 3 bases and J dropped 3; count of bases not matched to a gene: 3. Looked up from germline, CDR1 is LNHDA and CDR2 is SQIVND (reference sequence). Written as DNA, the CDR3 is TGTGCCAGTAGTATTTTGGACAGGGACACCGGGGAGCTGTTTTTT. Its translation is CASSILDRDTGELFF.

This clonotype showed up many times. This chain uses TRBV29-1 with TRBJ2-7; TRBD2 might be the D (6 bases). The germline CDR1 and CDR2 sequences are SQVTM and ANQGSEA. With 4 bases removed from V and 1 base from J, the gap between germline ends came to 11 bases. This CDR3 contains 13 residues. The CDR3: CSVGEDESYEQYF. CDR3 bases: TGCAGCGTTGGGGAGGACGAATCCTACGAGCAGTACTTC.

As for this clonotype: A much larger clone is a single base away; this may be a read error. The chain is built from TRBV11-3 and TRBJ2-3; tentative D call: TRBD1 (6 bases). The CDR3 length is 12 residues. The germline CDR1 and CDR2 sequences are SGHNT and YENEEA. CDR3 region: CASSFETGTQYF. The CDR3 coding sequence is TGTGCCAGCAGCTTCGAGACAGGTACGCAGTATTTT. The variable domain in full, with the rest retrieved from reference TRBV11-3 and TRBJ2-3, is EAGVVQSPRYKIIEKKQPVAFWCNPISGHNTLYWYLQNLGQGPELLIRYENEEAVDDSQLPKDRFSAERLKGVDSTLKIQPAELGDSAVYLCASSFETGTQYFGPGTRLTVL.

As for this clonotype: Sequence at one end of the junction differs from germline and may be a read error. The V and J genes are TRBV6-1 and TRBJ2-1; a weak D match, TRBD1 (7 bases). This CDR3 has 15 residues. The V gene's germline CDR1 is MNHNS and CDR2 SASEGT. As DNA, the CDR3 is TGTGCCAGCAGTGAACAGGGGGGTCTCTACAATAAGCAGTTCTTC. Protein product: CASSEQGGLYNKQFF.

On this clonotype: The conserved closing phenylalanine or tryptophan is absent in this CDR3, likely reflecting a read error. Because the CDR3's place on the DNA is in doubt, the DNA is left out and the CDR3 is given as listed by TCRdb. This rearrangement joins TRBV11-2 to TRBJ2-7. The V gene's germline CDR1 is SGHAT and CDR2 FQNNGV. The CDR3 totals 14 residues, both ends included. CDR3 protein: CASSLTDGAHEQYL.

CDR3 sequence: CASSLNRAGAFF. DNA of the CDR3: TGTGCCAGCAGTTTAAATCGGGCGGGAGCTTTCTTT. The genes are TRBV12-3 or TRBV12-4 and TRBJ1-1; D is unresolved. The V gene lost 2 bases and the J gene lost 10 bases, with 11 bases spanning the gap. This CDR3 contains 12 residues.

The chain has TRBV6-2 or TRBV6-3 and TRBJ2-7; D may match TRBD1 or TRBD2 (7 bases each). The V and J ends lost 9 bases and 3 bases respectively, with 21 bases between them. The CDR3 has 15 amino acids. Germline V gene lookup returns CDR1 MNHEY and CDR2 SVGEGT. CDR3 in amino acids: CASSQAQGRGYEQYF. CDR3 DNA: TGTGCCAGTTCGCAAGCACAGGGGAGGGGCTACGAGCAGTACTTC.

This clonotype was counted between two and nine times. The CDR3 sequence is CSVDGQGTGQYF. CDR3 nucleotide sequence: TGCAGCGTTGACGGACAGGGGACGGGGCAGTACTTC. The chain is built from TRBV29-1 and TRBJ2-7; 9 positions agree with TRBD1. CDR1 and CDR2 from the germline V gene are SQVTM and ANQGSEA. Trimming removed 3 bases from V and 9 bases from J; junction bases left unmatched: 6. The CDR3 spans 12 residues.

The V call is TRBV19, the J call TRBJ2-3; possibly TRBD2 for D (5 bases). Looked up from germline, CDR1 is LNHDA and CDR2 is SQIVND (reference sequence). This CDR3 has 17 residues. The V end was cut by 5 bases, the J end by 0 bases, with 18 bases between. CDR3 bases: TGTGCCAGTAGTCCCCGAGCCGGGGAAGGGAGCACAGATACGCAGTATTTT. Its protein product is CASSPRAGEGSTDTQYF.